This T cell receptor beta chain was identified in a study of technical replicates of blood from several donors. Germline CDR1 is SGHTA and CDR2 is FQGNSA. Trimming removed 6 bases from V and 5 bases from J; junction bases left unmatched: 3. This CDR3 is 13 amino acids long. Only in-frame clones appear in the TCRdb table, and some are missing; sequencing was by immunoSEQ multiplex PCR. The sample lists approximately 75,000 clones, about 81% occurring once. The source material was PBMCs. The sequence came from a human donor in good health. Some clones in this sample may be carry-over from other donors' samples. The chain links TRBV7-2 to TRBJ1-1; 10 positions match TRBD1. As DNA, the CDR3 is TGTGCCAGCAGTTGGACAGGGGGAACTGAAGCTTTCTTT. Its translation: CASSWTGGTEAFF.